A selection of T cell receptor beta chains follows, all from one sample in a study of blood T cell repertoires in COVID-19. The method was immunoSEQ multiplex PCR; TCRdb's version includes in-frame clones alone and lacks a portion of them. The sample lists a few hundred thousand clones, 89% occurring once. The sequencing sample was made of peripheral blood. The receptor source for this set is a man aged 18 to 30 who had recovered from COVID-19. CDR3s include the opening cysteine and the closing phenylalanine or tryptophan. A D gene is named only where the DNA matches it firmly. Some rows mark clone size as missing; the rest say once, few, many or name a class of expanded clone.

>TRBV3-1/TRBV3-2|TRBJ1-1|-|few|13
TGTGCCAGCAGCCAAGTTCTAACCACTGAAGCTTTCTTT
CASSQVLTTEAFF
>TRBV6-2/TRBV6-3|TRBJ2-3|TRBD2|-|16
TGTGCCAGCAGTTACGGGACTAGCGGGAAGACAGATACGCAGTATTTT
CASSYGTSGKTDTQYF
>TRBV6-1|TRBJ1-1|-|-|17
TGTGCCAGCAGTGAAGTAGCTACAAACGTCTACCCGACTGAAGCTTTCTTT
CASSEVATNVYPTEAFF
>TRBV27|TRBJ2-3|-|-|14
TGTGCCAGCAGTCACGACTCCAACACAGATACGCAGTATTTT
CASSHDSNTDTQYF
>TRBV7-9|TRBJ2-1|TRBD1|-|14
TGTGCCAGCAGCTCAGACAGGGGCTACAATGAGCAGTTCTTC
CASSSDRGYNEQFF
>TRBV10-2|TRBJ2-1|-|-|14
TGCGCCAGCAGTGAGGGACAGAGTTACAATGAGCAGTTCTTC
CASSEGQSYNEQFF
>TRBV18|TRBJ2-1|TRBD2|once|16
TGTGCCAGCTCGGAGAGACTAGCGAGCTCCTACAATGAGCAGTTCTTC
CASSERLASSYNEQFF
>TRBV18|TRBJ2-2|-|-|14
TGTGCCAGCTCACCACCAGGGGTTCCCGGGGAGCTGTTTTTT
CASSPPGVPGELFF
>TRBV5-4|TRBJ2-7|-|-|13
TGTGCCAGCAGCCAGGACATACCCTACGAGCAGTACTTC
CASSQDIPYEQYF
>TRBV7-2|TRBJ2-3|-|once|16
TGTGCCAGCAGCCCGCCGGAAGCTCCGGACAGTCATACGCAGTATTTT
CASSPPEAPDSHTQYF
>TRBV10-3|TRBJ2-6|TRBD1|-|13
TGTGCCGCAACAGGGGCTGGGGCCAACGTCCTGACTTTC
CAATGAGANVLTF
>TRBV29-1|TRBJ2-1|TRBD1|-|15
TGCAGCGTTGAAGGAGGGACAGGGGCCAGCAATGAGCAGTTCTTC
CSVEGGTGASNEQFF
>TRBV27|TRBJ2-2|-|-|13
TGTGCCAGCAGTTTATCCTTAGACGGGGAGCTGTTTTTT
CASSLSLDGELFF
>TRBV7-8|TRBJ1-5|-|-|16
TGTGCCAGCAGCTTAGCCACAGGTTATAGCAATCAGCCCCAGCATTTT
CASSLATGYSNQPQHF
>TRBV3-1/TRBV3-2|TRBJ2-2|TRBD1|-|15
TGTGCCAGCAGCCAGGACAGGAGTAACACCGGGGAGCTGTTTTTT
CASSQDRSNTGELFF
>TRBV7-8|TRBJ1-1|TRBD1|-|14
TGTGCCAGCAGCCAGACAGGGATCAACACTGAAGCTTTCTTT
CASSQTGINTEAFF
>TRBV13|TRBJ1-5|-|-|14
TGTGCCAGCAGCTTAGGACAGGTTAATCAGCCCCAGCATTTT
CASSLGQVNQPQHF
>TRBV30|TRBJ1-6|TRBD1|-|20
TGTGCCTGGAGTGGGGGATGGACAGGGAGCCTTCGCTCCTATAATTCACCCCTCCACTTT
CAWSGGWTGSLRSYNSPLHF
>TRBV29-1|TRBJ2-7|-|-|10
TGCAGCGTTGCAGGCCTCGAGCAGTACTTC
CSVAGLEQYF
>TRBV7-2|TRBJ2-4|-|-|15
TGTGCCAGCAGCTTAGGACCGGAGTCGAAAAACATTCAGTACTTC
CASSLGPESKNIQYF
>TRBV30|TRBJ1-2|TRBD1|-|15
TGTGCCTCCGGACAGGGGGCTCTTTCTAACTATGGCTACACCTTC
CASGQGALSNYGYTF
>TRBV10-3|TRBJ2-7|TRBD2|-|13
TGTGCCATCACTAGCGGGGTCTCCTACGAGCAGTACTTC
CAITSGVSYEQYF
>TRBV4-1|TRBJ2-3|-|-|16
TGCGCCAGCAGCCAAGAGCATGAGGGAAGGGCAGATACGCAGTATTTT
CASSQEHEGRADTQYF
>TRBV6-5|TRBJ2-7|-|once|13
TGTGCCAGCAGTTACTCAGCAGGGTACGAGCAGTACTTC
CASSYSAGYEQYF
>TRBV3-1/TRBV3-2|TRBJ2-7|TRBD2|-|20
TGTGCCAGCAGCCCCAAAGCCCTTCCCGGCCTAGCGGGTGAGTCCTACGAGCAGTACTTC
CASSPKALPGLAGESYEQYF
>TRBV6-6|TRBJ2-1|TRBD1|few|18
TGTGCCAGCAGCCGAGACAGGGTTGTTAGTAGCTCCTACAATGAGCAGTTCTTC
CASSRDRVVSSSYNEQFF
>TRBV7-9|TRBJ1-2|TRBD1|-|17
TGTGCCAGCAGCTTGGAGGGGACAGGGGGCTGGAACTATGGCTACACCTTC
CASSLEGTGGWNYGYTF
>TRBV6-5|TRBJ1-2|TRBD1|once|12
TGTGCCAGCAGTTACAGGGGGCATGGCTACACCTTC
CASSYRGHGYTF
>TRBV15|TRBJ2-1|TRBD2|-|16
TGTGCCACCAGCAGGTCCACTAGCGGGGGTATGTGGGAGCAGTTCTTC
CATSRSTSGGMWEQFF
>TRBV7-9|TRBJ1-2|-|-|13
TGTGCCAGCAGCTTAGGGTCGGGGGATGGCTACACCTTC
CASSLGSGDGYTF
>TRBV6-5|TRBJ1-3|-|-|12
TGTGCCACCAGGGCTTCTGGAAACACCATATATTTT
CATRASGNTIYF
>TRBV5-1|TRBJ1-4|TRBD1|-|18
TGCGCCAGCAGCTTGGGGATCCGACAGGGAGGAACTAATGAAAAACTGTTTTTT
CASSLGIRQGGTNEKLFF
>TRBV6-2/TRBV6-3|TRBJ1-2|TRBD1|-|13
TGTGCCAGCAGTTACAGGACAGGGTATGGCTACACCTTC
CASSYRTGYGYTF
>TRBV27|TRBJ1-1|-|-|14
TGTGCCAGCAAAACCCAGACTTCAAACACTGAAGCTTTCTTT
CASKTQTSNTEAFF
>TRBV7-2|TRBJ2-7|-|-|14
TGTGCCAGCAGCTTGGTTAAGGGGGAGTACGAGCAGTACTTC
CASSLVKGEYEQYF
>TRBV5-1|TRBJ2-6|-|-|16
TGCGCCAGCAGCTCCCAAGGGGGGGCCATAGCCAACGTCCTGACTTTC
CASSSQGGAIANVLTF
>TRBV6-4|TRBJ2-1|-|-|15
TGTGCCAGCAGTGACTCGGGCACCCCACTCAATGAGCAGTTCTTC
CASSDSGTPLNEQFF
>TRBV7-2|TRBJ1-1|-|once|16
TGTGCCAGCAGCTTAGCGAACGGACAGCGGAACACTGAAGCTTTCTTT
CASSLANGQRNTEAFF
>TRBV5-1|TRBJ1-2|TRBD1|-|13
TGCGCCAGCAGCCTAGGACAGGTTGATGGCTACACCTTC
CASSLGQVDGYTF
>TRBV24-1|TRBJ2-1|-|-|14
TGTGCCACCAGTGTGGCGGGGGCCGGCGATGAGCAGTTCTTC
CATSVAGAGDEQFF
>TRBV7-9|TRBJ1-1|TRBD1|once|13
TGTGCCACCCAGGGACAGGCTAACACTGAAGCTTTCTTT
CATQGQANTEAFF
>TRBV6-6|TRBJ2-1|TRBD1|-|15
TGTGCCAGCAGTTACTCGGGACAGGGGCACAATGAGCAGTTCTTC
CASSYSGQGHNEQFF